This paragraph covers one T cell receptor (beta chain) sequence. The record originates from a study of blood T cell repertoires in COVID-19. On the study more broadly: The samples span acute and convalescent COVID-19 from the United States, Italy and Spain. In each case, the material was cDNA or gDNA derived from T cells, B-cell-depleted T cells, or PBMCs.

Original handling: Amplified reference gene primers provided the basis for estimating nucleated cell counts. Profiled with immunoSEQ multiplex PCR; TCRdb holds only in-frame clones, not every one. That table supplies the V and J calls and clone size; D and trimming were determined from the DNA. The profile shows fewer than 150,000 clones, around 80% of them singletons. Trimming took 6 bases from V and 6 from J; bases not matched to a gene: 7. CDR3 length equals 14 residues. Germline V gives CDR1 LGHNA, CDR2 YNFKEQ. The sample taken for sequencing was peripheral blood. The rearrangement uses TRBV4-2 and TRBJ1-3; TRBD1 matches at 8 bases. This TCR was sampled from a man aged 50-60 years with acute or convalescent COVID-19. The CDR3 here is CASRAPGQANTIYF. The CDR3 nucleotides read TGTGCCAGCAGAGCACCGGGACAGGCAAACACCATATATTTT.